This TCR beta chain was profiled in a study of T cell clonotyping in hematopoietic cell transplantation. General observations from the study: At the given depth, recipient repertoires were over 97% de novo clonotypes.

Sequencing used immunoSEQ multiplex PCR; TCRdb keeps in-frame clones, though not all of them. The table lists several thousand clones, nearly 80% of them singletons. Germline CDR1 reads SGDLS; CDR2 reads YYNGEE. CDR3 length equals 16 residues. Trimming pared 0 bases from V and 1 base from J, leaving 10 bases between. Notes on this clone: What it binds is unknown.

The chain uses TRBV9 and TRBJ2-2, with D perhaps TRBD1 (5 bases). The clonotype originates from a female patient between 50 and 59 years old who had an allogeneic stem cell transplant from a related donor, so the T cells may come from the graft donor. Some clones in this sample may be carry-over from other donors' samples. The input for sequencing was peripheral blood mononuclear cells, taken 180 days after allogeneic stem cell transplant. The CDR3 DNA sequence: TGTGCCAGCAGCGTAGTTGGCAGGGTGAACACCGGGGAGCTGTTTTTT. This gives the protein CASSVVGRVNTGELFF. The complete variable domain, with remaining parts taken from reference TRBV9 and TRBJ2-2, reads DSGVTQTPKHLITATGQRVTLRCSPRSGDLSVYWYQQSLDQGLQFLIQYYNGEERAKGNILERFSAQQFPDLHSELNLSSLELGDSALYFCASSVVGRVNTGELFFGEGSRLTVL.